Shown below are 14 T cell receptor beta chains from a single sample sequenced in a study of T cells in Graves' hyperthyroidism and ophthalmopathy. Template material for amplifying TCR beta CDR3 regions consisted of RNA transcripts. An initial round of RT-PCR targeting the TCR CDR3 relied on the HTBI primer set. One entry per CDR3 protein, called by TCRdb with MiXCR from the multiplex PCR reads. The table includes approximately 430,000 distinct CDR3 sequences, 14% to 15% detected once. The sample was blood. The source of these receptors is a man younger than 35 with Graves' ophthalmopathy.

A single count supports this clonotype. This may stem from a read error, because a much larger clone lies one nucleotide away. This chain uses TRBV5-1 with TRBJ2-1; D gene ambiguous. The end of the DNA fits TRBJ2-7 better, so the J call may be wrong. From germline, CDR1 is SGHRS and CDR2 YFSETQ. CDR3 size: 15 residues. CDR3 amino acids: CASSLALVGLNEQYF. DNA of the CDR3: TGCGCCAGCAGCTTGGCTCTAGTCGGTTTGAATGAGCAGTACTTC.

At least ten counts were recorded for this clonotype. CDR3 coding DNA: TGCGCCAGCAGCTTGGAATCACACATTCAGTATTTT. Its translation is CASSLESHIQYF. This chain links TRBV5-1 with TRBJ2-3, with unresolved D. This CDR3 comprises 12 residues. Germline V gene sequence: CDR1 SGHRS, CDR2 YFSETQ. Trimming cost V 0 bases and J 12 bases, with 11 bases left between them.

This sequence joins TRBV20-1 and TRBJ1-2; weak D call: TRBD1 (6 bases). Trimming left V 0 bases short and J 4 bases short, with 9 bases between. The CDR3 has 13 residues. Germline CDR1 and CDR2: DFQATT and SNEGSKA (reference sequence). CDR3 in amino acids: CSARDRRGYGYTF. In DNA, the CDR3 is TGCAGTGCTAGAGATCGCAGGGGCTATGGCTACACCTTC.

This clonotype showed up many times. This sequence joins TRBV6-2 or TRBV6-3 and TRBJ2-3; D might be TRBD2 (6 bases). V lost 4 bases to trimming and J lost 10 bases, with 18 bases between them. Germline V gene lookup returns CDR1 MNHEY and CDR2 SVGEGT. This CDR3 spans 14 amino acids. CDR3 in DNA: TGTGCCAGCAGTTTCCTGACCCGTGGCGGGGCGCAGTATTTT. Translation: CASSFLTRGGAQYF.

At least ten counts were recorded for this clonotype. The rearrangement uses TRBV18 and TRBJ2-5, with D unclear. The CDR3 is 14 residues long. Germline values: CDR1 KGHSH, CDR2 LQKENI. Trimming left V 4 bases short and J 1 base short, with 10 bases between. This CDR3 is CASSRSDPQETQYF. The CDR3 DNA follows: TGTGCCAGCTCACGTTCGGATCCCCAAGAGACCCAGTACTTC.

The chain combines TRBV20-1 with TRBJ2-5, with 13 bases lining up with TRBD2. V lost 4 bases to trimming and J lost 5 bases; unmatched junction nucleotides: 7. CDR3 size: 15 residues. Germline V gene sequence: CDR1 DFQATT, CDR2 SNEGSKA (reference sequence). CDR3 amino acids: CSAIGLAGEWETQYF. The CDR3 nucleotides read TGCAGTGCTATTGGACTAGCGGGAGAGTGGGAGACCCAGTACTTC.

This clonotype showed up many times. The DNA for the CDR3 is TGTGCCAGCAGTCCTGCCTATCAGGGTAACACCGGGGAGCTGTTTTTT. It translates to CASSPAYQGNTGELFF. V gene TRBV7-8 combines with J gene TRBJ2-2; weak D call: TRBD1 (5 bases). Trimming left V 6 bases short and J 2 bases short, with 16 bases between. The CDR3 length is 16 residues. Germline lookup yields CDR1 SGHVS and CDR2 FQNEAQ.

This clonotype was detected ten times or more. The rearrangement uses TRBV6-1 and TRBJ1-2; D possibly corresponds to TRBD1 (6 bases). V gave up 2 bases and J gave up 8 bases, with 18 bases separating them. CDR1 is MNHNS and CDR2 is SASEGT in the germline V gene. The CDR3 runs 15 residues. CDR3 residues: CASSESSQGGNGYTF. CDR3 DNA sequence: TGTGCCAGCAGTGAAAGTTCACAGGGTGGCAACGGCTACACCTTC.

Many counts were recorded for this clonotype. This sequence joins TRBV27 and TRBJ2-3; 7 bases are a match to TRBD2. The germline gives CDR1 MNHEY, CDR2 SMNVEV (reference sequence). The CDR3 spans 16 residues. The ends lost 2 bases at V and 2 bases at J; junction bases unmatched: 7. The CDR3 DNA sequence: TGTGCCAGCAGTTTACGCCTAGCGGAGATCACAGATACGCAGTATTTT. It yields the protein CASSLRLAEITDTQYF.

This clonotype was found many times. J is TRBJ2-3 and V is TRBV5-1; 8 bases are a match to TRBD2. CDR3 length equals 16 residues. Germline V gives CDR1 SGHRS, CDR2 YFSETQ. The V segment lost 0 bases and the J segment 1 base; nucleotides outside the gene matches: 4. CDR3 in DNA: TGCGCCAGCAGCTTGGCCAAGGGACTAGGCACAGATACGCAGTATTTT. This gives the protein CASSLAKGLGTDTQYF.

This clonotype was recorded many times. The DNA of the CDR3 is TGTGCCAGCAGCCAAGGGATGACGGGCCTGGGGTCAAACACCGGGGAGCTGTTTTTT. Translation: CASSQGMTGLGSNTGELFF. V usage is TRBV3-1 and J usage is TRBJ2-2, with D uncertain. V shed 1 base and J shed 2 bases, with 20 bases lying between them. CDR3 length: 19 residues. Germline V gene lookup returns CDR1 LGHDT and CDR2 YNNKEL (reference sequence).

The sample holds many counts of this clonotype. The rearrangement links TRBV3-1 to TRBJ1-6; 9 bases match TRBD1. The V gene end was trimmed by 4 bases and the J gene end by 9 bases; junction bases not matched to a gene: 7. CDR1 is LGHDT, CDR2 YNNKEL, per germline (reference sequence). This CDR3 region has 15 residues. The CDR3 loop reads CASSRRDRVLSPLHF. The CDR3 nucleotides are TGTGCCAGCAGCCGTCGGGACAGGGTGCTTTCACCCCTCCACTTT.

This clonotype was counted at least ten times. The V gene is TRBV2, the J gene TRBJ1-1; D gene ambiguous. V lost 2 bases and J 3 bases, leaving 7 bases between the germline ends. The CDR3 consists of 13 residues. Germline CDR1 and CDR2: SNHLY and FYNNEI. This chain's CDR3 is CASSEPGHTEAFF. CDR3 DNA sequence: TGTGCCAGCAGTGAACCTGGACACACTGAAGCTTTCTTT.

This chain uses TRBV9 with TRBJ1-2, with 7 bases matching TRBD1. J gave up 2 bases and V 4 bases, and 14 bases lay outside the gene matches. The CDR3 consists of 17 residues. Germline V CDR1 and CDR2: SGDLS, YYNGEE. CDR3 nucleotides: TGTGCCAGCAGCCCGGGGACAGTTACCCCTCGGAACTATGGCTACACCTTC. Residues: CASSPGTVTPRNYGYTF.